This TCR beta chain was captured in a study of beta chain features in type 1 diabetes. The CDR3 runs 13 residues. Germline V gene data show CDR1 as LNHNV and CDR2 as YYDKDF (reference sequence). General study points: A cDNA-based sequencing approach could over-represent cells with high TCR expression.

In regard to this clone: Its antigen is currently unknown.

Via CD45RO/CCR7/CD25/CD127/CD95/CD27, cells of the CD4+ naive, central memory, regulatory and stem cell-like memory subsets were sorted. The authors reverse transcribed all of the isolated RNA, so sequencing captured expressed TCRB transcripts. Profiling relied on immunoSEQ multiplex PCR, and the TCRdb table lists in-frame clones only, not all of them. The repertoire includes 130,000 to 150,000 clones, 8.5% to 12% of them detected once, and approximately 1.3% sits in the top ten. Sequencing used naive CD4+ T cells from blood. This TCR derives from a man between 18 and 35 years old in good health. The chain recombines TRBV15 with TRBJ2-5, with D possibly being TRBD2 (5 bases). The J call may be wrong; the DNA end is better matched by TRBJ2-7. CDR3 region: CATSRDRGHEQYF. The CDR3 DNA sequence: TGTGCCACCAGCAGAGATCGAGGGCACGAGCAGTACTTC.